Listed below are T cell receptor beta chains from one sample, sequenced in a study of blood T cell repertoires in COVID-19. Generated by immunoSEQ multiplex PCR, the TCRdb table keeps only in-frame clones and is missing some. The table has around 230,000 clones, around 80% seen once. Sequencing was done on a sample of PBMCs or T cells enriched from blood (not recorded which). These receptors were obtained from a man aged 35 to 55 who had recovered from COVID-19. Both conserved end residues are part of each CDR3. A D gene is named only where the DNA matches it firmly. The listing skips clone size in some rows; elsewhere it reads once, few, many or a size class.

clone size | J gene | D gene | V gene | CDR3 DNA | CDR3 protein
- | TRBJ1-2 | TRBD1 | TRBV19 | TGTGCCAGTAGTCTCCGACAGGGTTATGGCTACACCTTC | CASSLRQGYGYTF
- | TRBJ2-2 | - | TRBV5-1 | TGCGCCAGCAGCCAAACCGGGACAACGTCCAACGGGGAGCTGTTTTTT | CASSQTGTTSNGELFF
- | TRBJ1-2 | - | TRBV19 | TGTGCCAGTAGTATCCTAGGTGGCACCAACTATGGCTACACCTTC | CASSILGGTNYGYTF
- | TRBJ2-7 | TRBD1 | TRBV19 | TGTGCCAGTAGTGTCACAGGGGGCTGGCAGTACTTC | CASSVTGGWQYF
- | TRBJ1-3 | TRBD1 | TRBV19 | TGTGCCAGTAGTCTGACAGGGGGCTTCGGAAACACCATATATTTT | CASSLTGGFGNTIYF
once | TRBJ2-1 | - | TRBV7-2 | TGTGCCAGCAGCTTAGCACTGCCGCTTTACAATGAGCAGTTCTTC | CASSLALPLYNEQFF
- | TRBJ1-5 | - | TRBV10-1 | TGCGCCAGCAGTCCCCGGGGGGGTCATTTATATCAGCCCCAGCATTTT | CASSPRGGHLYQPQHF
- | TRBJ1-5 | - | TRBV5-8 | TGTGCCAGCAGCCCGTTTCAGCCCCAGCATTTT | CASSPFQPQHF
- | TRBJ2-3 | TRBD1 | TRBV5-1 | TGCGCCAGCAGCTTGGTTGGGACAGGGGAACGAGATACGCAGTATTTT | CASSLVGTGERDTQYF
- | TRBJ2-5 | - | TRBV2 | TGTGCCGGGGGGGGGACACAAGAGACCCAGTACTTC | CAGGGTQETQYF
once | TRBJ2-5 | TRBD1 | TRBV24-1 | TGTGCCACCAGCCCGAAATCCGGGACAGGGATCAAAGAGACCCAGTACTTC | CATSPKSGTGIKETQYF
- | TRBJ2-1 | TRBD1 | TRBV6-5 | TGTGCCAGCAGTTCTTTGACAGGGGTCAATGAGCAGTTCTTC | CASSSLTGVNEQFF
- | TRBJ2-2 | - | TRBV30 | TGTGCCTGGAATTCGCTTGCGAGTACCGGGGAGCTGTTTTTT | CAWNSLASTGELFF
- | TRBJ2-5 | - | TRBV5-1 | TGCGCCAGCAGCTTGAAGCCCGCCGCGAGCGGCCAGAGGGCAGAGACCCAGTACTTC | CASSLKPAASGQRAETQYF
- | TRBJ1-6 | - | TRBV7-2 | TGTGCCAGCAGCCCGGACAGCGTCTATTCACCCCTCCACTTT | CASSPDSVYSPLHF
- | TRBJ2-3 | - | TRBV28 | TGTGCCAGCAGGGCTAGCGCAACAGATACGCAGTATTTT | CASRASATDTQYF
- | TRBJ2-7 | TRBD2 | TRBV11-3 | TGTGCCAGCAGCTTAGGATGGCCCCGGGACAGGGGGACTAGCGGGACCGAGCAGTACTTC | CASSLGWPRDRGTSGTEQYF
once | TRBJ2-7 | TRBD1 | TRBV29-1 | TGCAGCGTTGAAACCCGGGGACAGGGGGAGGAGCAGTACTTC | CSVETRGQGEEQYF
- | TRBJ2-1 | - | TRBV20-1 | TGCAGTGCTAGTGGGGGCCCAGGCTACAATGAGCAGTTCTTC | CSASGGPGYNEQFF
- | TRBJ1-1 | TRBD1 | TRBV7-2 | TGTGCCAGCAGCTGGGGGACTGGGACAGGGTATGAAGCTTTCTTT | CASSWGTGTGYEAFF
- | TRBJ1-1 | - | TRBV2 | TGTGCCAGCAGTGAACAAGGGGTCACTGAAGCTTTCTTT | CASSEQGVTEAFF
once | TRBJ1-1 | - | TRBV28 | TGTGCCAGCATCACAGGACAGAGATTCTCGAACACTGAAGCTTTCTTT | CASITGQRFSNTEAFF
few | TRBJ2-1 | - | TRBV4-2 | TGTGCCAGCAGCCAAGCCAACAATGAGCAGTTCTTC | CASSQANNEQFF
- | TRBJ2-1 | - | TRBV7-9 | TGTGCCAGCAGCCCCGCGGATGAGCAGTTCTTC | CASSPADEQFF
once | TRBJ2-1 | TRBD1 | TRBV7-2 | TGTGCCAGGCGGGACAGGGGAGCCAATGAGCAGTTCTTC | CARRDRGANEQFF
- | TRBJ1-5 | - | TRBV28 | TGTGCCAGCAGTCGTGGCAATCAGCCCCAGCATTTT | CASSRGNQPQHF
- | TRBJ1-1 | - | TRBV9 | TGTGCCAGCAGCGTGAGCGGGGGCACTGAAGCTTTCTTT | CASSVSGGTEAFF
- | TRBJ2-1 | TRBD2 | TRBV5-6 | TGTGCCAGCAGCTTACTAGCGGGGGGGCTGTCCTACAATGAGCAGTTCTTC | CASSLLAGGLSYNEQFF
- | TRBJ1-5 | - | TRBV12-3/TRBV12-4 | TGTGCCAGCAGTTTAGCAGGGAGAGAGCCCCAGCATTTT | CASSLAGREPQHF
- | TRBJ2-3 | - | TRBV30 | TGTGCCTGGAGCCTTGGAGGGAGCACAGATACGCAGTATTTT | CAWSLGGSTDTQYF
- | TRBJ2-3 | TRBD2 | TRBV11-3 | TGTGCCAGCAGCTCGGGACTAGCGGATTCCACAGATACGCAGTATTTT | CASSSGLADSTDTQYF
- | TRBJ2-7 | - | TRBV29-1 | TGCAGCGCCCTCATAGAAGGAGCTAACGAGCAGTACTTC | CSALIEGANEQYF
- | TRBJ2-1 | TRBD2 | TRBV28 | TGTGCCAGCAGTTTAGCACTAGCGGGAGACAATGAGCAGTTCTTC | CASSLALAGDNEQFF
few | TRBJ1-5 | TRBD1 | TRBV28 | TGTGCCAGCAGTTTATTTAGTGAGGACAGGGCCCATTTT | CASSLFSEDRAHF
- | TRBJ1-1 | - | TRBV15 | TGTGCCACCAGCAGGGGGCGGGAAAGCACTGAAGCTTTCTTT | CATSRGRESTEAFF
once | TRBJ2-5 | - | TRBV11-3 | TGTGCCAGCAGCCGAAGAGATCAAGAGACCCAGTACTTC | CASSRRDQETQYF
- | TRBJ1-4 | - | TRBV13 | TGTGCCAGCAGCCAAGTGGGGGCCCTAGATGAAAAACTGTTTTTT | CASSQVGALDEKLFF
- | TRBJ1-4 | - | TRBV6-4 | TGTGCCAGCAGCGTCTCGCTAGGTGAAAAACTGTTTTTT | CASSVSLGEKLFF
- | TRBJ2-1 | TRBD2 | TRBV3-1/TRBV3-2 | TGTGCCAGCAGTCGTACTAGCGCGGACAATGAGCAGTTCTTC | CASSRTSADNEQFF
- | TRBJ2-7 | TRBD1 | TRBV7-9 | TGTGCCAGCAGCTTAGTTGGGGTCGTTACAGGGGATAAGCAGTACTTC | CASSLVGVVTGDKQYF
- | TRBJ2-3 | TRBD2 | TRBV25-1 | TGTGCCAGCAGTGAATTTAGCGGGGGGGATCGCACAGATACGCAGTATTTT | CASSEFSGGDRTDTQYF
once | TRBJ2-3 | - | TRBV5-1 | TGCGCCAGCAGCCCACAAGGGCGGGGCACAGATACGCAGTATTTT | CASSPQGRGTDTQYF